This record concerns one TCR beta chain sequence. Clones were read by immunoSEQ multiplex PCR, and TCRdb kept only the in-frame ones, dropping some. The profile shows 55,000 to 65,000 clones, less than 98% of them singletons. The sample originates from a study of technical replicates of blood from four donors. This receptor was obtained from a human donor in good health. Sequenced material: T cells isolated from PBMCs.

The CDR3, as DNA: TGTGCCAGCAGCTTGTACACGTCCGAAGCTTTCTTT. Translated, it gives CASSLYTSEAFF. V is TRBV5-6 and J is TRBJ1-1; D not resolved. The CDR3 is 12 amino acids. The germline CDR1 and CDR2 sequences are SGHDT and YYEEEE. V was cut by 1 base and J by 8 bases, with 9 bases left in between.